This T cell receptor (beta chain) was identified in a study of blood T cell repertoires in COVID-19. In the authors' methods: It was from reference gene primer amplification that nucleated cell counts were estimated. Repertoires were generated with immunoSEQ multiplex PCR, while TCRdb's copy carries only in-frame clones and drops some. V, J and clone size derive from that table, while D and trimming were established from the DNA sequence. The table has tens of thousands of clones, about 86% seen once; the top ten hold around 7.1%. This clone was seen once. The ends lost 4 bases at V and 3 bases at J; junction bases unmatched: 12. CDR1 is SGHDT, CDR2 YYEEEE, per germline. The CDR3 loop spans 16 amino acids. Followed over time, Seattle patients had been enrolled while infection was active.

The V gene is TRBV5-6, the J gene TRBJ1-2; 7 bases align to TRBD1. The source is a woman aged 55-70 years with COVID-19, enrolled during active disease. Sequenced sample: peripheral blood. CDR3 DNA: TGTGCCAGCAGCCCCGGACCGACAGGGTTTGACTATGGCTACACCTTC. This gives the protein CASSPGPTGFDYGYTF.